Sequencing of this T cell receptor (beta chain) was carried out in a study of T cell responses to AZD1222 COVID-19 vaccine. Clones were read by immunoSEQ multiplex PCR, and TCRdb kept only the in-frame ones, dropping some. The data show approximately 180,000 clones, around nine tenths seen once. With 4 bases removed from V and 10 bases from J, the gap between germline ends came to 11 bases. The CDR3 is made up of 13 amino acids. Germline lookup yields CDR1 LGHDT and CDR2 YNNKEL (reference sequence). This receptor was obtained from an adult in good health. Sample: peripheral blood, taken on day 0 of AZD1222 vaccination. The rearrangement uses TRBV3-1 (or the pseudogene TRBV3-2) and TRBJ1-6; D may be TRBD1 (5 bases). CDR3 nucleotide sequence: TGTGCCAGCAGCCGGCAGGACAACTCACCCCTCCACTTT. It codes for CASSRQDNSPLHF.